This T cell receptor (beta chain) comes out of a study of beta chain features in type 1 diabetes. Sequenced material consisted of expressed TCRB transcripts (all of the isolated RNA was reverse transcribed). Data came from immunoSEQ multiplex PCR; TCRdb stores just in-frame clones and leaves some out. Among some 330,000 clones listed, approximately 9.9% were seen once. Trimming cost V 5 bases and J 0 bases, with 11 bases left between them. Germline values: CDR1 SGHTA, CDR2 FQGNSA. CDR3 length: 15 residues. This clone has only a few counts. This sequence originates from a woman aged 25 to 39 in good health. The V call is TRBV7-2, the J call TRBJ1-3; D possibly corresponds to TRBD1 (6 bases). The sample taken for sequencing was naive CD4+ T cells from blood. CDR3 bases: TGTGCCAGCAGCGCCGGGACATACTCTGGAAACACCATATATTTT. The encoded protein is CASSAGTYSGNTIYF.